This T cell receptor (beta chain) was captured by sequencing in a study of CD8 T cells in ankylosing spondylitis (dated by TCRdb to 2015 to 2018). Looking at the study overall: The study profiled T cell receptor beta repertoires in healthy donors and ankylosing spondylitis patients to find disease-linked TCR variants. Peripheral blood was sampled, and synovial fluid was additionally collected from ankylosing spondylitis patients. In total, the full study cohort was made up of nearly 110 healthy donors and 25 to 30 ankylosing spondylitis patients. Summary of the overall study and its limitations: A TCR beta motif of 7 or 8 highly homologous amino acid variants appeared characteristic of blood from ankylosing spondylitis patients. Some of the motif variants had been reported before in the synovial fluid and blood of reactive arthritis patients, a finding that suggests common disease-initiation mechanisms. In peripheral blood, the disease-linked clones were found at relatively low frequencies and had a CD8+ phenotype. Significant enrichment of the disease-linked clones was reported in matched synovial fluid samples from ankylosing spondylitis patients.

Sequencer: Illumina HiSeq 2500. Quantitative 5'-RACE with molecular barcodes was the method used to prepare the TCR beta libraries. Per the source publication's procedure: Disease-linked TCR variants were identified with a new computational method built on a probabilistic model of VDJ rearrangement. The public reads were reanalyzed by TCRdb: fastp trimming at Q25, MiXCR alignment, in-frame beta chains only. CDR3 protein duplicates are merged, each entry listing the most common genes and DNA. TCRdb's processing, not the authors' own work, is the source of the V and J calls. A total of roughly 700,000 distinct CDR3 sequences appear in this sample, around 17% of them only once. The top ten constitute about a fifth of the sample. V was cut back by 2 bases and J by 6 bases, leaving a gap of 16 bases between them. The CDR3 measures 16 amino acids from cysteine to phenylalanine. The entry retains the CDR3 DNA only, 48 bases that are in frame from base 1. In the germline V gene, CDR1 corresponds to MNHEY and CDR2 to SVGEGT.

This clonotype was recorded a few times. Its antigen is still unknown. No clone much larger than this one lies a single base away; base qualities are absent. Recombination linked TRBV6-2 or TRBV6-3 to TRBJ2-2, and perhaps TRBD1 as D gene, on 6 matching bases. Sequencing was carried out using blood, either unsorted or a sorted T cell fraction (not recorded which). This sequence was found in a male donor with ankylosing spondylitis. The CDR3 corresponds to CASSYGTNRVAGELFF. Read as DNA, the sequence is TGTGCCAGCAGTTACGGGACCAACAGGGTCGCCGGGGAGCTGTTTTTT.